This TCR beta chain appears in the sequencing data of a study of blood T cell repertoires in COVID-19. Study summary: The United States, Italy and Spain provided the acute and convalescent COVID-19 samples.

The study drew participants aged 18 to 89 years from roughly 25 US areas. Participant reports of clinical history set cohort assignment. Source study methods: Researchers report that nucleated cell counts were estimated from reference gene primer amplification. TCRdb keeps only in-frame clones here, not all; method: immunoSEQ multiplex PCR. The D gene and trimming were derived from the DNA, and the V and J assignments and clone size from that table. The data show about 430,000 clones, around 89% seen once. The receptor comes from a woman between 25 and 40 years old with acute COVID-19. The sample consisted of PBMCs or T cells enriched from blood (not recorded which).

The CDR3 spells CASSLAGTSYEQYF. The DNA of the CDR3 is TGTGCCAGCAGCTTAGCCGGGACATCTTACGAGCAGTACTTC. The J gene is TRBJ2-7, the V gene TRBV7-9; D possibly corresponds to TRBD1 (6 bases). V was trimmed by 0 bases and J by 4 bases, leaving 10 bases between them. The CDR3 has 14 residues. Germline V gives CDR1 SEHNR, CDR2 FQNEAQ (reference sequence).